The present T cell receptor (beta chain) was sequenced within a study of T cells after posttransplantation cyclophosphamide. Sequencing used immunoSEQ multiplex PCR; TCRdb keeps in-frame clones, though not all of them. Observed in the sample are roughly 7,400 clones, none of them singletons. Cyclophosphamide on days +3 and +4 followed busulfan-fludarabine conditioning and a marrow graft. Study conclusions and caveats: Blood and skin or GI T cell repertoires showed limited TRB overlap. Recipient CMV seropositivity and CMV reactivation strongly tracked TRB clonality. Later blood repertoires were often dominated by clones from the donor CD8+ memory compartment.

This clone is categorized as medium-sized. The target antigen is unknown. This clonotype was sampled from a female patient aged 50 to 65 who received an allogeneic stem cell transplant from a related donor, was CMV-positive, and had no GVHD. T cells may partly derive from the graft donor. The sequences come from PBMCs, collected after allogeneic stem cell transplant with posttransplant cyclophosphamide.

The CDR3 region has the DNA TGTGCCAGCCGGGACAGGGGATTGGATGAGCAGTTCTTC. Residues: CASRDRGLDEQFF. The rearrangement links TRBV19 to TRBJ2-1; TRBD1 matches 10 bases. The CDR3 extends over 13 amino acids. Germline trimming cut 9 bases from V and 8 bases from J; bases unmatched to any gene: 7. Germline V gene data show CDR1 as LNHDA and CDR2 as SQIVND (reference sequence).